This T cell receptor (beta chain) derives from a study of CD8+ T cells in alopecia areata. Treatment in this sample: oral pan-JAK inhibitor, 5-10 mg twice daily. RNA, once extracted, was reverse transcribed into cDNA for use as the sequencing template. Only in-frame clones appear in the TCRdb table, and some are missing; sequencing was by immunoSEQ multiplex PCR. The sample has about 190,000 clones, about 65% seen once; the top ten hold 1.3%. Only a few counts were recorded for this clone. V was pared by 2 bases and J by 1 base, with 9 bases between. Germline V gives CDR1 SGHRS, CDR2 YFSETQ. The CDR3 is 15 residues long.

The gene calls are TRBV5-1 and TRBJ2-2; D call uncertain. The material sequenced was CD4+ T cells sorted from blood, taken around week 50, from a patient treated with tofacitinib. The origin of this receptor is a human donor with alopecia areata. DNA for the CDR3: TGCGCCAGCAGCTTACGAACCGGGAACACCGGGGAGCTGTTTTTT. Translation: CASSLRTGNTGELFF. Full variable domain (remainder filled in from reference TRBV5-1 and TRBJ2-2): KAGVTQTPRYLIKTRGQQVTLSCSPISGHRSVSWYQQTPGQGLQFLFEYFSETQRNKGNFPGRFSGRQFSNSRSEMNVSTLELGDSALYLCASSLRTGNTGELFFGEGSRLTVL.